These 16 T cell receptor beta chains were all obtained from the same sample, sequenced in a study of cytomegalovirus exposure and HLA in healthy donors. Researchers ran the PCR with 60 Vbeta and 13 Jbeta primers. The protocol was immunoSEQ multiplex PCR, while the TCRdb copy is restricted to in-frame clones and leaves out a portion. The profile shows about 140,000 clones, around 66% of them singletons. The sequenced sample was PBMCs. The receptors come from a woman aged 60-70 years in good health and CMV-seronegative.

Only a few counts were recorded for this clone. The chain combines TRBV28 with TRBJ2-1, with 9 bases fitting TRBD1. Germline CDR1 is MDHEN and CDR2 is SYDVKM. This CDR3 is built from 15 residues. The junction had 10 bases not matched to a gene; V was cut back by 8 bases and J by 5 bases. The CDR3 coding sequence is TGTGCCAGCCCTCCAACAGGGGGCGTTCACAATGAGCAGTTCTTC. Encoded protein: CASPPTGGVHNEQFF.

This clone was seen a few times. The chain links TRBV29-1 to TRBJ2-1; TRBD1 agrees at 10 bases. V trimming: 4 bases; J trimming: 5 bases; junction bases outside the gene matches: 2. Germline CDR1 and CDR2: SQVTM and ANQGSEA. This CDR3 comprises 13 residues. The CDR3 is CSVGTGGNNEQFF. The CDR3 nucleotides are TGCAGCGTTGGGACAGGGGGTAACAATGAGCAGTTCTTC.

This clone was observed a handful of times. The genes are TRBV21-1 and TRBJ1-5; TRBD1, as called in the table, went unchecked against the DNA. TRBV21-1 is tagged as a pseudogene. The CDR3 is made up of 19 amino acids. This chain's CDR3 is CASSDRPEGTGCSNQPQHF. The CDR3 nucleotides are TGTGCCAGCAGCGACCGCCCCGAAGGGACAGGGTGTAGCAATCAGCCCCAGCATTTT.

The V and J genes are TRBV29-1 and TRBJ1-1; 9 bases fit TRBD1. Germline CDR1 SQVTM, CDR2 ANQGSEA. The CDR3 sequence is 15 residues long. V dropped 6 bases and J dropped 3; count of bases not matched to a gene: 11. The CDR3, as DNA: TGCAGCGTCACTCCGGGACAGGGAAGACACACTGAAGCTTTCTTT. This encodes CSVTPGQGRHTEAFF. The entire variable domain, with the rest obtained from reference TRBV29-1 and TRBJ1-1, is as follows: SAVISQKPSRDICQRGTSLTIQCQVDSQVTMMFWYRQQPGQSLTLIATANQGSEATYESGFVIDKFPISRPNLTFSTLTVSNMSPEDSSIYLCSVTPGQGRHTEAFFGQGTRLTVV.

The chain joins TRBV19 to TRBJ1-4; perhaps TRBD1 as D (6 bases). The CDR3 has 14 residues. CDR1 LNHDA and CDR2 SQIVND come from the germline V gene (reference sequence). V lost 4 bases and J lost 4, with 10 bases in between. The CDR3 reads CASSTGQRNEKLFF. CDR3 nucleotides: TGTGCCAGTAGTACGGGACAACGTAATGAAAAACTGTTTTTT.

This clone was counted only a few times. The rearrangement links TRBV5-4 to TRBJ2-5; 11 nucleotides line up with TRBD1. The length of the CDR3 is 18 residues. The germline CDR1 and CDR2 sequences are SGHNT and YYREEE (reference sequence). J lost 5 bases, V lost 4 bases, and 16 bases had no gene match. CDR3 protein: CASSPGRTGGPSKETQYF. The CDR3 DNA follows: TGTGCCAGCAGCCCGGGGAGGACAGGGGGCCCCAGCAAGGAGACCCAGTACTTC.

This clone was seen more than once but under ten times. The chain couples TRBV9 to TRBJ2-7, with D perhaps TRBD2 (6 bases). CDR3 size: 14 residues. Germline V gene lookup returns CDR1 SGDLS and CDR2 YYNGEE. The germline V and J ends were trimmed by 2 bases and 3 bases, with 12 bases remaining between them. CDR3 sequence: CASSVSSSGYEQYF. The CDR3 nucleotides are TGTGCCAGCAGCGTCAGTAGTAGCGGCTACGAGCAGTACTTC.

The genes are TRBV7-3 and TRBJ2-3; TRBD2 matches 13 bases. Germline assignment: CDR1 SGHTA and CDR2 FQGTGA. J gave up 1 base and V 5 bases, and 6 bases lay outside the gene matches. The length of the CDR3 is 17 residues. The DNA of the CDR3 is TGTGCCAGCAGCCGACACGGGACTAGCGGGGGCACAGATACGCAGTATTTT. The encoded protein is CASSRHGTSGGTDTQYF.

This chain uses TRBV2 with TRBJ2-7; TRBD1 matches at 7 bases. The V gene end was trimmed by 4 bases and the J gene end by 3 bases; junction bases not matched to a gene: 6. Germline lookup yields CDR1 SNHLY and CDR2 FYNNEI. The CDR3 runs to 14 residues. CDR3 sequence (DNA): TGTGCCAGCAGTGCGGGACAGATGTTCTACGAGCAGTACTTC. This translates into CASSAGQMFYEQYF. Together with reference TRBV2 and TRBJ2-7, the CDR3 gives the full variable domain: EPEVTQTPSHQVTQMGQEVILRCVPISNHLYFYWYRQILGQKVEFLVSFYNNEISEKSEIFDDQFSVERPDGSNFTLKIRSTKLEDSAMYFCASSAGQMFYEQYFGPGTRLTVT.

This clone appeared once. The CDR3 sequence is CASSRGRLGTGELFF. Written as DNA, the CDR3 is TGCGCCAGCAGTCGAGGGAGGTTAGGCACCGGGGAGCTGTTTTTT. This rearrangement joins TRBV23-1 to TRBJ2-2; possibly TRBD2 for D (6 bases). TRBV23-1 is placed among ORFs of uncertain function. CDR3 size: 15 residues. V dropped 4 bases and J dropped 4 bases, with 13 bases sitting between them.

The chain links TRBV7-9 to TRBJ2-5; perhaps TRBD1 as D (6 bases). TRBJ2-7 matches the DNA end more closely, so the J call is doubtful. Germline V gives CDR1 SEHNR, CDR2 FQNEAQ (reference sequence). The CDR3 covers 13 residues. This CDR3 reads CASSLVGGYEQYF. The CDR3 region has the DNA TGTGCCAGCAGCCTGGTAGGGGGCTACGAGCAGTACTTC.

This clone has a single count. Relative to the germline gene, one junction end is altered; a read error may explain this. The chain has TRBV19 and TRBJ2-7; a weak D match, TRBD1 (5 bases). The length of the CDR3 is 15 residues. Germline lookup yields CDR1 LNHDA and CDR2 SQIVND (reference sequence). The CDR3 nucleotides read TGTGCCAGTAGTAAGAGGACACCAGACTCCTACGAGCAGTGCTTC. As protein: CASSKRTPDSYEQCF.

The chain links TRBV28 to TRBJ2-1; tentatively, D is TRBD1 (6 bases). V shed 6 bases and J shed 7 bases, with 16 bases lying between them. Germline V gene sequence: CDR1 MDHEN, CDR2 SYDVKM. The CDR3 covers 14 residues. The CDR3 nucleotides read TGTGCCAGCAGCCGGTACAGGGAACTGAATGAGCAGTTCTTC. It codes for CASSRYRELNEQFF. The variable domain in full, with the rest retrieved from reference TRBV28 and TRBJ2-1, is DVKVTQSSRYLVKRTGEKVFLECVQDMDHENMFWYRQDPGLGLRLIYFSYDVKMKEKGDIPEGYSVSREKKERFSLILESASTNQTSMYLCASSRYRELNEQFFGPGTRLTVL.

This clone was seen only a few times. CDR3 in amino acids: CASSPPGTSGGDTQYF. The CDR3 DNA is TGTGCCAGCAGCCCCCCCGGGACTAGCGGGGGAGATACGCAGTATTTT. The gene calls are TRBV14 and TRBJ2-3, with TRBD2 matching over 14 bases. With V trimmed by 4 bases and J by 5 bases, 5 bases remained unmatched. The CDR3 spans 16 residues. The germline V gene encodes CDR1 SGHDN and CDR2 FVKESK.

The rearrangement joins TRBV6-5 to TRBJ2-5, with 9 bases aligning to TRBD1. V lost 5 bases, J lost 5 bases, and 9 bases stayed unmatched. This CDR3 is built from 15 residues. Germline values: CDR1 MNHEY, CDR2 SVGAGI. The CDR3 nucleotides read TGTGCCAGCAGTCCCCCGTTTGACAGGGGGGAGACCCAGTACTTC. It is translated as CASSPPFDRGETQYF.

The rearrangement uses TRBV18 and TRBJ2-5; a weak D match, TRBD2 (5 bases). The CDR3 spans 14 residues. Germline V gives CDR1 KGHSH, CDR2 LQKENI. The V end lost 1 base, the J end lost 1 base, and 7 bases lay between the germline ends. CDR3 loop: CASSPLGVQETQYF. The DNA of the CDR3 is TGTGCCAGCTCACCACTCGGGGTCCAAGAGACCCAGTACTTC.